This TCR beta chain was recorded in a study of blood T cell repertoires in COVID-19. Study in general: The study drew acute and convalescent COVID-19 samples from the United States, Italy and Spain.

The CDR3 spans 14 residues. Authors' data handling: For nucleated cells, counts were estimated from reference gene primer amplification. Sequencing was performed with immunoSEQ multiplex PCR; in TCRdb, only in-frame clones are kept and a portion is missing. V, J and clone size were drawn from that table, and D and trimming were deduced from the DNA. The top ten hold more than 0.8% of the sample, which has about 120,000 clones, approximately 70% seen once. The clonotype comes from a human donor with acute or convalescent COVID-19. The donor label of this sample is uncertain. The sample comprised peripheral blood. J is TRBJ1-5 and V is TRBV21-1. TRBV21-1 is a pseudogene. The CDR3 loop is CAARGRSGNQPQHF. CDR3 DNA sequence: TGTGCCGCGCGGGGGCGAAGCGGCAATCAGCCCCAGCATTTT.